Shown below are 28 T cell receptor beta chains from a single sample sequenced in a study of early T cells in non-severe SARS-CoV-2 infection. TCRdb reanalysed the 5' RACE reads using MiXCR and keeps one entry per CDR3 protein. The sample has roughly 70,000 distinct CDR3 sequences; under 15% are singletons. Sequences were obtained from whole blood. Receptor source: an adult who was a healthcare worker with PCR-confirmed SARS-CoV-2 infection or an uninfected control (not recorded which).

J is TRBJ1-1 and V is TRBV7-2; D call uncertain. Deletions cut 5 bases from V and 14 bases from J, with 15 bases between. The CDR3 is 11 residues long. Germline V gene data show CDR1 as SGHTA and CDR2 as FQGNSA. The CDR3 loop reads CASSQNPPPFF. The CDR3 DNA follows: TGTGCCAGCAGCCAGAATCCTCCCCCCTTCTTT.

Comment on this clonotype: A much larger clone differs by one base, so this may be a read error. V is TRBV3-1 and J is TRBJ2-5; D not certain. V lost 0 bases, J lost 3 bases, and 11 bases lay in between. The CDR3 runs 15 residues. From germline, CDR1 is LGHDT and CDR2 YNNKEL (reference sequence). The CDR3 region is CASSQDLWAEETQYF. The CDR3 bases are TGTGCCAGCAGCCAAGATCTCTGGGCAGAAGAGACCCAGTACTTC.

The chain joins TRBV12-5 to TRBJ2-3; 10 bases agree with TRBD2. Per germline, CDR1 LGHNT and CDR2 FRNRAP. J lost 4 bases, V lost 5 bases, and 9 bases had no gene match. The CDR3 has 16 amino acids. The CDR3 sequence: CASGAPRAGGPDTQYF. CDR3 DNA sequence: TGTGCTAGTGGTGCCCCCCGAGCGGGAGGGCCAGATACGCAGTATTTT.

This clonotype was recorded at least ten times. The V call is TRBV4-3, the J call TRBJ1-1; 9 bases line up with TRBD1. The CDR3 runs to 16 residues. J was trimmed by 5 bases and V by 1 base; bases with no gene match: 8. Germline CDR1 LGHNA, CDR2 YSLEER. For the CDR3, the DNA is TGCGCCAGCAGCCAAGCACCGGGACAGGGAGGGACTGAAGCTTTCTTT. The encoded protein is CASSQAPGQGGTEAFF.

This clonotype occurred many times. The rearrangement joins TRBV20-1 to TRBJ2-7; tentative D call: TRBD1 (5 bases). This CDR3 comprises 18 residues. The germline V gene encodes CDR1 DFQATT and CDR2 SNEGSKA (reference sequence). Trimming took 0 bases from V and 5 from J, leaving 26 bases between them. CDR3 sequence reads: CSARDRIGGGRGCHEQYF. CDR3 sequence (DNA): TGCAGTGCTAGAGACCGGATTGGTGGTGGAAGGGGTTGTCACGAGCAGTACTTC.

Only a few counts were recorded for this clonotype. The rearrangement joins TRBV29-1 to TRBJ2-7; maybe TRBD2 (5 bases). The CDR3 runs 12 residues. The V gene's germline CDR1 is SQVTM and CDR2 ANQGSEA. The V gene lost 4 bases and the J gene lost 0 bases, with 7 bases spanning the gap. DNA of the CDR3: TGCAGCGTTGGGGAGTACTCCTACGAGCAGTACTTC. This codes for CSVGEYSYEQYF.

This clonotype was recorded at least ten times. The V gene is TRBV5-1, the J gene TRBJ2-5; 9 bases fit TRBD1. This CDR3 has 14 residues. Trimming cost V 7 bases and J 3 bases; bases outside gene matches: 7. Germline CDR1 SGHRS, CDR2 YFSETQ. CDR3 region: CASARDRAEETQYF. The CDR3 bases are TGCGCCAGCGCCCGGGACAGGGCAGAAGAGACCCAGTACTTC.

In this sample, this clonotype turned up many times. This chain connects TRBV10-2 to TRBJ2-1; weak D call: TRBD1 (5 bases). V gave up 3 bases and J gave up 8 bases, with 8 bases separating them. Germline V gene sequence: CDR1 WSHSY, CDR2 SAAADI. This CDR3 comprises 12 residues. CDR3: CASSEWGDEQFF. The CDR3 DNA reads as TGCGCCAGCAGTGAATGGGGCGATGAGCAGTTCTTC.

This clonotype was recorded many times. The chain carries TRBV18 and TRBJ2-3, with unresolved D. Trimming shortened V by 4 bases and J by 4 bases, and 9 bases separated the two germline ends. The CDR3 is 13 residues long. Germline V gene sequence: CDR1 KGHSH, CDR2 LQKENI. CDR3 protein: CASSLTRSDTQYF. In nucleotides, the CDR3 is TGTGCCAGCTCACTAACGCGGTCAGATACGCAGTATTTT.

In its sample, this clonotype was seen many times. J is TRBJ2-7 and V is TRBV5-1, with TRBD2 matching 12 bases. The V gene end was trimmed by 0 bases and the J gene end by 3 bases; junction bases not matched to a gene: 10. CDR3 length: 18 amino acids. The germline gives CDR1 SGHRS, CDR2 YFSETQ. The CDR3 here is CASSLAATSGSFVYEQYF. The CDR3, as DNA: TGCGCCAGCAGCTTGGCCGCGACTAGCGGGAGTTTTGTCTACGAGCAGTACTTC.

The chain joins TRBV29-1 to TRBJ2-1; 9 bases agree with TRBD2. CDR3 length: 13 amino acids. The V gene end was trimmed by 6 bases and the J gene end by 8 bases; junction bases not matched to a gene: 8. Germline CDR1 reads SQVTM; CDR2 reads ANQGSEA. CDR3 sequence (DNA): TGCAGCGTGGAGGGACTAGCTCTCGATGAGCAGTTCTTC. It encodes CSVEGLALDEQFF.

This clonotype has a count of ten or more. The chain carries TRBV18 and TRBJ1-1; 8 bases line up with TRBD1. V shed 6 bases and J 4 bases; nucleotides not matched to a gene: 4. The CDR3 has 13 amino acids. CDR1 is KGHSH, CDR2 LQKENI, per germline. This CDR3 is CASSVQGGTEAFF. Written as DNA, the CDR3 is TGTGCCAGCTCGGTACAGGGGGGCACTGAAGCTTTCTTT.

There are many counts of this clonotype. This chain joins TRBV27 and TRBJ2-7; TRBD2 is a possible D gene (5 bases). Germline CDR1 MNHEY, CDR2 SMNVEV (reference sequence). Trimming removed 4 bases at V and 6 bases at J, with 7 bases between. The length of the CDR3 is 11 residues. CDR3 DNA sequence: TGTGCCAGCAGTTCGGGGAGCGAGCAGTACTTC. This codes for CASSSGSEQYF.

This clonotype was counted at least ten times. The rearrangement joins TRBV29-1 to TRBJ1-1; D gene unclear. Germline CDR1 reads SQVTM; CDR2 reads ANQGSEA. This CDR3 has 10 amino acids. V lost 4 bases and J 5 bases, leaving 5 bases between the germline ends. The CDR3 sequence is CSVGWTEAFF. The CDR3 nucleotides read TGCAGCGTTGGGTGGACTGAAGCTTTCTTT.

This clonotype came up many times. This chain uses TRBV7-9 with TRBJ2-2; D might be TRBD1 (6 bases). Germline V gives CDR1 SEHNR, CDR2 FQNEAQ (reference sequence). Trimming took off 7 bases at V and 5 bases at J, with 14 bases between the two ends. The CDR3 is 14 amino acids. CDR3 loop: CASNRDTRTGELFF. In DNA form, the CDR3 reads TGTGCCAGCAACCGGGACACCCGAACCGGGGAGCTGTTTTTT.

This clonotype was recorded at least ten times. The rearrangement uses TRBV19 and TRBJ1-5; maybe TRBD1 (6 bases). The V end lost 3 bases, the J end lost 4 bases, and 10 bases lay between the germline ends. The CDR3 runs to 14 residues. From germline, CDR1 is LNHDA and CDR2 SQIVND (reference sequence). CDR3 region: CASSIWTVNQPQHF. CDR3 sequence (DNA): TGTGCCAGTAGTATTTGGACAGTGAATCAGCCCCAGCATTTT. Combining the CDR3 with reference TRBV19 and TRBJ1-5 gives the whole variable domain DGGITQSPKYLFRKEGQNVTLSCEQNLNHDAMYWYRQDPGQGLRLIYYSQIVNDFQKGDIAEGYSVSREKKESFPLTVTSAQKNPTAFYLCASSIWTVNQPQHFGDGTRLSIL.

This clonotype was recorded a few times. This rearrangement joins TRBV7-2 to TRBJ1-1; D ambiguous. V was trimmed by 1 base and J by 1 base, leaving 10 bases between them. CDR1 and CDR2 (germline): SGHTA, FQGNSA. The CDR3 length is 15 residues. CDR3 in DNA: TGTGCCAGCAGCTTAGTTTGGGGTTGGAACACTGAAGCTTTCTTT. It is translated as CASSLVWGWNTEAFF.

This clonotype was counted ten times or more. V gene TRBV6-5 combines with J gene TRBJ1-1, with a weak D call TRBD1 (6 bases). V was pared by 6 bases and J by 5 bases, with 16 bases between. The length of the CDR3 is 14 residues. Germline-derived CDR1 and CDR2 are MNHEY and SVGAGI. CDR3 amino acids: CASSRGAGYTEAFF. The CDR3 bases are TGTGCCAGCAGCCGGGGGGCAGGGTATACTGAAGCTTTCTTT.

CDR3 sequence reads: CASRDRLSYEQYF. The CDR3, as DNA: TGTGCCAGTAGAGACAGGTTGTCCTACGAGCAGTACTTC. J is TRBJ2-7 and V is TRBV27; possibly TRBD1 for D (6 bases). Trimming removed 9 bases from V and 1 base from J, with 13 bases in between. From germline, CDR1 is MNHEY and CDR2 SMNVEV (reference sequence). This CDR3 is 13 amino acids long.

This clonotype was picked up many times. The chain links TRBV7-2 to TRBJ1-4, with TRBD1 matching 7 bases. This CDR3 region has 15 residues. V lost 3 bases and J lost 4; bases outside the gene matches: 5. Germline CDR1 SGHTA, CDR2 FQGNSA. The CDR3 loop is CASSLVSGGNEKLFF. The CDR3, as DNA: TGTGCCAGCAGCTTGGTCTCAGGGGGTAATGAAAAACTGTTTTTT.

This clonotype was detected ten times or more. The chain employs TRBV2 and TRBJ2-1; a weak D match, TRBD1 (5 bases). Germline V lookup: CDR1 SNHLY, CDR2 FYNNEI. V was cut by 3 bases and J by 4 bases, with 7 bases left in between. The CDR3 length is 13 residues. As DNA, the CDR3 is TGTGCCAGCAGTGAGCGACAGTACAATGAGCAGTTCTTC. Its translation: CASSERQYNEQFF.

This clonotype was seen at least ten times. The rearrangement uses TRBV29-1 and TRBJ1-1, with unresolved D. Per the germline V gene, CDR1 is SQVTM and CDR2 is ANQGSEA. This CDR3 spans 10 amino acids. V gave up 7 bases and J gave up 7 bases, with 10 bases separating them. The CDR3 nucleotides read TGCAGCGCCCTCTTGAGTGAAGCTTTCTTT. Protein product: CSALLSEAFF. The whole variable domain, filled in from reference TRBV29-1 and TRBJ1-1, reads SAVISQKPSRDICQRGTSLTIQCQVDSQVTMMFWYRQQPGQSLTLIATANQGSEATYESGFVIDKFPISRPNLTFSTLTVSNMSPEDSSIYLCSALLSEAFFGQGTRLTVV.

This clonotype has a count of ten or more. In nucleotides, the CDR3 is TGTGCCAGCAGCCCTCGTACGGGGAGAGCTAACTATGGCTACACCTTC. This gives the protein CASSPRTGRANYGYTF. This chain links TRBV6-6 with TRBJ1-2; D is uncertain. There are 16 residues in the CDR3. The germline CDR1 and CDR2 sequences are MNHNY and SVGAGI (reference sequence). With 6 bases removed from V and 0 bases from J, the gap between germline ends came to 17 bases.

In this sample, this clonotype turned up once. The chain couples TRBV10-3 to TRBJ1-1; D remains unclear. The CDR3 is made up of 15 amino acids. Germline V CDR1 and CDR2: ENHRY, SYGVKD. Trimming cost V 4 bases and J 3 bases, with 15 bases left between them. For the CDR3, the DNA is TGTGCCATCAGTGGACGATTAAGTGTGGACACTGAAGCTTTCTTT. It yields the protein CAISGRLSVDTEAFF.

The sample holds many counts of this clonotype. This sequence joins TRBV12-3 or TRBV12-4 and TRBJ2-1; TRBD1 might be the D (5 bases). This CDR3 contains 13 residues. The ends were cut back, 3 bases at V and 6 bases at J, with 9 bases in the middle. CDR3 nucleotide sequence: TGTGCCAGCAGTTTTACAGGCGTCAATGAGCAGTTCTTC. As protein: CASSFTGVNEQFF.

This clonotype came up a few times. This sequence may be a read error, since a much larger clone differs from it by one base. The J gene is TRBJ1-2, the V gene TRBV7-8; 9 bases fit TRBD1. The CDR3 is made up of 14 amino acids. From germline, CDR1 is SGHVS and CDR2 FQNEAQ. The trim removed 8 bases at V and 4 bases at J, leaving 8 bases unmatched. The CDR3 DNA reads as TGTGCCAGCGGCCGCCGGGACAGGGTCTATGGCTACACCTTC. Its translation is CASGRRDRVYGYTF.

In its sample, this clonotype was seen many times. The rearrangement uses TRBV11-2 and TRBJ2-2, with 7 bases aligning to TRBD1. Germline V gene data show CDR1 as SGHAT and CDR2 as FQNNGV. Germline trimming cut 5 bases from V and 1 base from J; bases unmatched to any gene: 10. This CDR3 has 17 residues. The CDR3 bases are TGTGCCAGCAGCACAATCCGGGACAGAAAGAACACCGGGGAGCTGTTTTTT. Translated, it gives CASSTIRDRKNTGELFF.

This clonotype came up many times. This chain joins TRBV21-1 and TRBJ1-1; the tabulated D call, TRBD1, remains unverified against the DNA. TRBV21-1 is marked as a pseudogene. This CDR3 comprises 15 residues. The CDR3 sequence: CASSKEDRRSTEAFF. The CDR3 DNA is TGTGCCAGCAGCAAAGAGGACAGGAGAAGCACTGAAGCTTTCTTT.